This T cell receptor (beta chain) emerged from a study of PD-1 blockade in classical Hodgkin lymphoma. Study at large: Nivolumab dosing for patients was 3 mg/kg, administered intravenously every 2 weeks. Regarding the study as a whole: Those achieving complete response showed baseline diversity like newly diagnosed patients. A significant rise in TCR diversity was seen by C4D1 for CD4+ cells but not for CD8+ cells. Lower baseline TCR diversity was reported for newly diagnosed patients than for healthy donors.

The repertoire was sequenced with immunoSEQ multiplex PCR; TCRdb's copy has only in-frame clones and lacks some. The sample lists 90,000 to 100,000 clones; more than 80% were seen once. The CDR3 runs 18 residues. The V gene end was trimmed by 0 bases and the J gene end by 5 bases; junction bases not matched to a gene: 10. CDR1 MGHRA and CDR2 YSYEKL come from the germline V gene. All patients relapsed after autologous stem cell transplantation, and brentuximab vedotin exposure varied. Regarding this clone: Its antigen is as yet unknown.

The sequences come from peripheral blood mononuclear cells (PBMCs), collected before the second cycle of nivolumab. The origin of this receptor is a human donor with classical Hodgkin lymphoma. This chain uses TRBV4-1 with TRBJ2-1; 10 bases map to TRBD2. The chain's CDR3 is CASSQDWHGTSAHNEQFF. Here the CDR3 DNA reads TGCGCCAGCAGCCAAGATTGGCACGGGACTAGCGCTCACAATGAGCAGTTCTTC.